These 14 T cell receptor beta chains came from one sample sequenced in a study of control samples from healthy donors and cancer patients. Using immunoSEQ multiplex PCR, the repertoire was profiled, and TCRdb retains in-frame clones only, with some absent. This table has roughly 170,000 clones, around 88% appearing once. Sequencing was performed on blood. The receptors shown here come from a woman in her twenties or thirties in good health.

This clone has ten or more counts. The J gene is TRBJ1-1, the V gene TRBV3-1 (or the pseudogene TRBV3-2), with 7 bases matching TRBD1. This CDR3 region has 13 residues. J gave up 10 bases and V 3 bases, and 8 bases lay outside the gene matches. Germline V gene data show CDR1 as LGHDT and CDR2 as YNNKEL (reference sequence). In DNA form, the CDR3 reads TGTGCCAGCAGCCACCCCCAGGGGGTTTCAGCTTTCTTT. Translating it yields CASSHPQGVSAFF.

J is TRBJ1-5 and V is TRBV2, with D tentatively TRBD1 (6 bases). Germline CDR1 and CDR2: SNHLY and FYNNEI. This CDR3 contains 16 residues. V was clipped by 1 base and J by 4 bases, with 14 bases between them. The CDR3 protein is CASSEGLQGPNQPQHF. CDR3 nucleotide sequence: TGTGCCAGCAGTGAAGGGCTGCAGGGGCCTAATCAGCCCCAGCATTTT.

Written as DNA, the CDR3 is TGTGCCAGCTCACGGGCAGGGGAAAATCAGCCCCAGCATTTT. Protein product: CASSRAGENQPQHF. V is TRBV18 and J is TRBJ1-5, with D perhaps TRBD1 (6 bases). Germline CDR1 reads KGHSH; CDR2 reads LQKENI. V dropped 4 bases and J dropped 4 bases, with 11 bases sitting between them. This CDR3 spans 14 amino acids.

The chain recombines TRBV10-2 with TRBJ2-7, with D possibly TRBD2 on 6 matching bases. The CDR3 has 13 amino acids. V lost 9 bases to trimming and J lost 6 bases, with 18 bases between them. Germline values: CDR1 WSHSY, CDR2 SAAADI. The CDR3, as DNA: TGCGCCAGTCGGGACTCCCGGAGATCCGAGCAGTACGTC. It codes for CASRDSRRSEQYV.

Comments on this clone: This sample also contains other DNA sequences that code for the same CDR3. The CDR3 DNA follows: TGTGCCAGCAGCTATAAAGGGGGCACTGAAGCTTTCTTT. Translated, it gives CASSYKGGTEAFF. The chain carries TRBV7-2 and TRBJ1-1; TRBD1 is a possible D gene (6 bases). The V end was cut by 4 bases, the J end by 4 bases, with 10 bases between. CDR3 length: 13 amino acids. The germline gives CDR1 SGHTA, CDR2 FQGNSA. Combining the CDR3 with reference TRBV7-2 and TRBJ1-1 gives the whole variable domain GAGVSQSPSNKVTEKGKDVELRCDPISGHTALYWYRQSLGQGLEFLIYFQGNSAPDKSGLPSDRFSAERTGGSVSTLTIQRTQQEDSAVYLCASSYKGGTEAFFGQGTRLTVV.

The chain links TRBV27 to TRBJ1-2; 7 bases map to TRBD1. Trimming cost V 8 bases and J 0 bases; bases outside gene matches: 6. The CDR3 loop spans 14 amino acids. Germline CDR1 and CDR2: MNHEY and SMNVEV (reference sequence). The CDR3 DNA sequence: TGTGCCAGCTCTCAGGGGGTAGCTAACTATGGCTACACCTTC. Protein product: CASSQGVANYGYTF.

The rearrangement links TRBV9 to TRBJ2-7; D gene ambiguous. The CDR3 loop spans 13 amino acids. V lost 0 bases to trimming and J lost 5 bases, with 9 bases between them. CDR1 SGDLS and CDR2 YYNGEE come from the germline V gene. In nucleotides, the CDR3 is TGTGCCAGCAGCGTAGCACCCACGAACGAGCAGTACTTC. This translates into CASSVAPTNEQYF.

The genes are TRBV27 and TRBJ2-2; D assignment may be TRBD1 or TRBD2 (6 bases each). The CDR3 loop spans 15 amino acids. Germline V gene lookup returns CDR1 MNHEY and CDR2 SMNVEV (reference sequence). Trimming left V 2 bases short and J 1 base short, with 8 bases between. The CDR3 nucleotides read TGTGCCAGCAGTTTAGGAGGGGGGAACACCGGGGAGCTGTTTTTT. Its translation is CASSLGGGNTGELFF.

This clone was counted only a few times. The CDR3, as DNA: TGTGCCAGCAGCCTCCGCAGGACAAGCAATCAGCCCCAGCATTTT. It codes for CASSLRRTSNQPQHF. V and J are TRBV7-2 and TRBJ1-5; a possible D gene is TRBD1 (5 bases). In germline, CDR1 is SGHTA, CDR2 FQGNSA. The CDR3 is made up of 15 amino acids. V dropped 5 bases and J dropped 1 base, with 12 bases sitting between them.

This clone occurred a few times. V and J are TRBV12-3 or TRBV12-4 and TRBJ1-3; D is possibly TRBD1 (5 bases). The CDR3 length is 13 residues. Trimming left V 7 bases short and J 7 bases short, with 14 bases between. The CDR3: CASNEGVMNTIYF. CDR3 DNA sequence: TGTGCCAGCAACGAAGGGGTAATGAACACCATATATTTT.

The V call is TRBV28, the J call TRBJ2-7; 8 nucleotides agree with TRBD1. The germline V gene encodes CDR1 MDHEN and CDR2 SYDVKM. CDR3 size: 14 residues. The V segment lost 4 bases and the J segment 2 bases; nucleotides outside the gene matches: 4. CDR3 DNA: TGTGCCAGCAGTTGGGACAGGCCCCCCTACGAGCAGTACTTC. Protein: CASSWDRPPYEQYF.

This clone was seen only once. The V call is TRBV5-4, the J call TRBJ2-7; TRBD1 agrees at 9 bases. Germline trimming cut 4 bases from V and 1 base from J; bases unmatched to any gene: 6. The CDR3 consists of 15 residues. Germline V gene data show CDR1 as SGHNT and CDR2 as YYREEE (reference sequence). The CDR3 region is CASSPTGGRSYEQYV. The CDR3 DNA reads TGTGCCAGCAGCCCGACAGGGGGACGGTCCTACGAGCAGTACGTC.

The V call is TRBV6-5, the J call TRBJ1-1; D is perhaps TRBD1 (5 bases). The CDR3 spans 13 residues. V lost 6 bases and J lost 11, with 19 bases in between. CDR1 is MNHEY and CDR2 is SVGAGI in the germline V gene. The CDR3 region has the DNA TGTGCCAGCAGGACGGGACTCCTTTCCGAGGCTTTCTTT. It specifies CASRTGLLSEAFF.

The chain joins TRBV24-1 to TRBJ2-3; D tentatively fits TRBD1 or TRBD2 (5 bases each). V dropped 4 bases and J dropped 0 bases, with 16 bases sitting between them. CDR3 length: 17 amino acids. Per germline, CDR1 KGHDR and CDR2 SFDVKD. CDR3 DNA: TGTGCCACCAGTGACCGCCCGGGGCTGGCCAGCACAGATACGCAGTATTTT. It yields the protein CATSDRPGLASTDTQYF.